These 3 T cell receptor beta chains were sequenced from one sample in a study of T cell responses to AZD1222 COVID-19 vaccine. Repertoires were generated with immunoSEQ multiplex PCR, while TCRdb's copy carries only in-frame clones and drops some. The table has 88,000 or so clones, around nine tenths seen once; the top ten hold roughly 4.9%. The sequencing here drew on peripheral blood, taken 28 days after the second AZD1222 dose. The receptors here all came from an adult who received the AZD1222 COVID-19 vaccine.

The chain is built from TRBV27 and TRBJ2-7; TRBD1 matches 11 bases. The CDR3 length is 14 residues. V shed 1 base and J 5 bases; nucleotides not matched to a gene: 1. The V gene's germline CDR1 is MNHEY and CDR2 SMNVEV (reference sequence). CDR3 nucleotide sequence: TGTGCCAGCAGTTTATGGGGACAGGGGGACGAGCAGTACTTC. Translating it yields CASSLWGQGDEQYF.

The chain couples TRBV12-3 or TRBV12-4 to TRBJ1-2; no clear D gene. There are 13 residues in the CDR3. Between the trimmed V and J ends, which lost 1 base and 4 bases, there was a span of 7 bases. This CDR3 reads CASSLEEVYGYTF. The CDR3 DNA sequence: TGTGCCAGCAGTTTAGAAGAGGTCTATGGCTACACCTTC.

The chain is built from TRBV12-3 or TRBV12-4 and TRBJ2-7; D may correspond to TRBD1 or TRBD2 (5 bases each). Trimming pared 8 bases from V and 3 bases from J, leaving 14 bases between. This CDR3 is built from 13 residues. CDR3 coding DNA: TGTGCCAGCGCAACCGGGGCAGGCTACGAGCAGTACTTC. This sequence encodes CASATGAGYEQYF.